The T cell receptor (beta chain) under discussion was sequenced for a study of blood T cell repertoires in COVID-19. TCRdb keeps only in-frame clones here, not all; method: immunoSEQ multiplex PCR. This sample has around 53,000 clones, with 75% to 80% found just once. Material for sequencing was peripheral blood. The TCR originated in a man aged 65 to 85 with active or convalescent COVID-19.

This CDR3 reads CASSFDRGSTDTQYF. The CDR3 DNA is TGTGCCAGCAGCTTCGACAGGGGGAGCACAGATACGCAGTATTTT. The chain couples TRBV7-3 to TRBJ2-3; the match to TRBD1 covers 9 bases. Trimming at V came to 3 bases and at J to 0 bases, leaving 1 base not matched to a gene. CDR1 is SGHTA and CDR2 is FQGTGA in the germline V gene. The CDR3 runs to 15 residues.